Listed below are T cell receptor beta chains from one sample, sequenced in a study of blood T cells in healthy people across ages. TCRdb re-called the 5' RACE reads with MiXCR, one entry per CDR3 protein. The table lists about 1.1 million distinct CDR3 sequences, around two fifths of them singletons. Specimen: blood. These receptors originate from a man between 18 and 35 years old in good health. CDR3s include the opening cysteine and the closing phenylalanine or tryptophan. Each record gives: D gene, J gene, V gene, clone size, CDR3 DNA, CDR3 protein. A D gene is named only where the DNA matches it firmly. Only part of the rows carry a size: once, few, many, or a class if the clone is expanded.

NA	TRBJ1-5	TRBV4-1	NA	TGCGCCAGCAGCCACGCCGAGGGACGGACCCAGCCCCAGCATTTT	CASSHAEGRTQPQHF
NA	TRBJ1-2	TRBV12-3/TRBV12-4	few	TGTGCCAGCGGCCTTGGGGGAAACTATGGCTACACCTTC	CASGLGGNYGYTF
NA	TRBJ2-3	TRBV2	NA	TGTGCCAGCAGCGAGCTGGGGTTCACAGATACGCAGTATTTT	CASSELGFTDTQYF
NA	TRBJ2-5	TRBV4-2	few	TGTGCCAGCAGCCAAGGGAGCACACGGGAGACCCAGTACTTC	CASSQGSTRETQYF
NA	TRBJ2-3	TRBV6-6	NA	TGTGCCAGCAGGTGGTATATCGAGGGGGGCGGCACAGATACGCAGTATTTT	CASRWYIEGGGTDTQYF
TRBD2	TRBJ2-5	TRBV19	few	TGTGCCAGTCAAGCGGGGGGACAAGAGACCCAGTACTTC	CASQAGGQETQYF
NA	TRBJ1-6	TRBV27	NA	TGTGCCAGCAGTTTTGGCAGGGTTGGCTCCTATAATTCACCCCTCCACTTT	CASSFGRVGSYNSPLHF
NA	TRBJ1-4	TRBV6-6	NA	TGTGCCATCCGGGAGGGTTCACGGGAAAAACTGTTTTTT	CAIREGSREKLFF
NA	TRBJ1-1	TRBV9	few	TGTGCCAGCAGCGTAGGATGGGGAACTGAAGCTTTCTTT	CASSVGWGTEAFF
NA	TRBJ1-5	TRBV4-1	NA	TGCGCCAGCAGCCAAGATATCGGGGGCGGAAATAGAAATCAGCCCCAGCATTTT	CASSQDIGGGNRNQPQHF
TRBD1	TRBJ2-3	TRBV6-2/TRBV6-3	NA	TGTGCCAGCAGTTACTCGGTGGAGCTGGACAGGGGGGAAACAGATACGCAGTATTTT	CASSYSVELDRGETDTQYF
NA	TRBJ1-5	TRBV6-1	NA	TGTGCCAGCAGTCAAGGGATCAATTATAGCAATCAGCCCCAGCATTTT	CASSQGINYSNQPQHF
TRBD1	TRBJ1-4	TRBV6-6	few	TGTGCCAGCAGTTACGGCAGGACACAGGGGCCCGATAATGAAAAACTGTTTTTT	CASSYGRTQGPDNEKLFF
TRBD1	TRBJ1-2	TRBV20-1	few	TGCAGTGCTGGAGATACAGGGGCATATGGCTACACCTTC	CSAGDTGAYGYTF
NA	TRBJ2-2	TRBV7-2	few	TGTGCCAGCAGCCCATTTAGGTCGGGCACCGGGGAGCTGTTTTTT	CASSPFRSGTGELFF
NA	TRBJ2-5	TRBV20-1	NA	TGCAGTGCAAACGACAGGCAAGAGACCCAGTACTTC	CSANDRQETQYF
NA	TRBJ2-1	TRBV5-1	few	TGCGCCAGCAGCTTGGCTAGCTGGGGGTACAATGAGCAGTTCTTC	CASSLASWGYNEQFF
NA	TRBJ2-2	TRBV5-5	NA	TGTGCCAGCAGCTTGGAACGCGGGGAGCTGTTTTTT	CASSLERGELFF
NA	TRBJ1-1	TRBV9	few	TGTGCCAGCAGCGCCGACTGGACGCATGAAGCTTTCTTT	CASSADWTHEAFF
NA	TRBJ1-1	TRBV3-1	few	TGTGCCAGCAGCCAAGCGGGGATAGCTTTCTTT	CASSQAGIAFF
NA	TRBJ2-1	TRBV28	NA	TGTGCCAGCAGTTTCCCGACAGGGAGGGATGAGACCCAGTTCTTC	CASSFPTGRDETQFF
NA	TRBJ1-1	TRBV20-1	NA	TGCAGTGCTACATTACAGGGTGTGAACACTGAAGCTTTCTTT	CSATLQGVNTEAFF
NA	TRBJ2-2	TRBV10-3	once	TGTGCCATCATGGTCGGAGCCGGCGCGAACACCGGGGAGCTGTTTTTT	CAIMVGAGANTGELFF
TRBD1	TRBJ1-2	TRBV29-1	NA	TGCAGCGCGCAAGCCCCTCGCGTTCAGACAGGGGTATATGGCTACACCTTC	CSAQAPRVQTGVYGYTF
TRBD1	TRBJ2-4	TRBV20-1	NA	TGCAGTGCTAGACCCCCGGGACAGGGTCTAGCCAAAAACATTCAGTACTTC	CSARPPGQGLAKNIQYF